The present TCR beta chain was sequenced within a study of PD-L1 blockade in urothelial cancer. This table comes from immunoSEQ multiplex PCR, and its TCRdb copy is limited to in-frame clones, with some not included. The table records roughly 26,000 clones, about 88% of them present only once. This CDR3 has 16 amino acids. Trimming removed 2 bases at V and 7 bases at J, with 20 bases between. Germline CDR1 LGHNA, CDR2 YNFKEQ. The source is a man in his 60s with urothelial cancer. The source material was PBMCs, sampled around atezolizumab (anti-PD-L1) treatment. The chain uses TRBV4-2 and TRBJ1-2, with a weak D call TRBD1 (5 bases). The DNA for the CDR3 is TGTGCCAGCAGCCAAAATACAGACAGAGGTCGTCCTGGCTACACCTTC. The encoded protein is CASSQNTDRGRPGYTF.